One sample yielded the 21 T cell receptor beta chains listed below, sequenced in a study of T cell clonotyping in hematopoietic cell transplantation. Method: immunoSEQ multiplex PCR; TCRdb's copy keeps in-frame clones and lacks some. In the table there are under 15,000 clones, around 90% of which are singletons. This material consisted of PBMCs, taken 100 days after allogeneic stem cell transplant. The receptors shown here come from a female patient aged 50-59 years who had an allogeneic stem cell transplant from an unrelated donor, so the T cells may come from the graft donor. Some clones in this sample may be carry-over from other donors' samples.

V gene TRBV6-1 combines with J gene TRBJ1-1, with D perhaps matching TRBD1 (6 bases). The CDR3 runs to 15 residues. V dropped 3 bases and J dropped 5 bases, with 16 bases sitting between them. Germline loops: CDR1 MNHNS, CDR2 SASEGT. The CDR3 nucleotides are TGTGCCAGCAGTGATTTGGTGTCAGGGGATACTGAAGCTTTCTTT. This sequence encodes CASSDLVSGDTEAFF.

The chain recombines TRBV11-2 with TRBJ2-5; the match to TRBD1 covers 8 bases. The CDR3 extends over 14 amino acids. Germline CDR1 reads SGHAT; CDR2 reads FQNNGV. The trim removed 5 bases at V and 11 bases at J, leaving 13 bases unmatched. CDR3 coding DNA: TGTGCCAGCAGCGCCAGGACAGGGTTGAAGGGGCAGTACTTC. Protein sequence: CASSARTGLKGQYF.

For the CDR3, the DNA is TGTGCCAGTAGTATTCGACAGGTTGAAAAACTGTTTTTT. This encodes CASSIRQVEKLFF. The rearrangement links TRBV19 to TRBJ1-4, with D possibly being TRBD1 (6 bases). The V and J ends lost 3 bases and 7 bases respectively, with 9 bases between them. CDR1 and CDR2 (germline): LNHDA, SQIVND (reference sequence). CDR3 length equals 13 residues.

Here the CDR3 DNA reads TGTGCCAGCAGCTTAAAGGTAGAGGAGCAGTTCTTC. It is translated as CASSLKVEEQFF. This chain links TRBV11-2 with TRBJ2-1; D not certain. CDR1 is SGHAT and CDR2 is FQNNGV in the germline V gene. The CDR3 totals 12 residues. Deletions cut 2 bases from V and 10 bases from J, with 9 bases between.

This rearrangement joins TRBV9 to TRBJ2-3; 7 nucleotides line up with TRBD2. This CDR3 has 16 amino acids. V was clipped by 3 bases and J by 0 bases; unmatched bases: 7. CDR1 is SGDLS, CDR2 YYNGEE, per germline. This CDR3 reads CASSARLASSTDTQYF. CDR3 bases: TGTGCCAGCAGCGCGAGACTAGCCTCTAGCACAGATACGCAGTATTTT.

The chain carries TRBV9 and TRBJ2-2; possibly TRBD2 for D (5 bases). Deletions cut 3 bases from V and 7 bases from J, with 13 bases between. The CDR3 loop spans 14 amino acids. Germline V CDR1 and CDR2: SGDLS, YYNGEE. Written as DNA, the CDR3 is TGTGCCAGCAGCGCCCGGGGAAAGGTCGGGGAGCTGTTTTTT. Encoded protein: CASSARGKVGELFF.

As DNA, the CDR3 is TGTGCCAGTAGTATAAAGTACAGCCTCTCTGGAAACACCATATATTTT. Translated, it gives CASSIKYSLSGNTIYF. This rearrangement joins TRBV19 to TRBJ1-3; D unresolved. The CDR3 extends over 16 amino acids. The germline gives CDR1 LNHDA, CDR2 SQIVND (reference sequence). Trimming stripped 2 bases from V and 0 bases from J, with 11 bases between.

The chain combines TRBV28 with TRBJ1-2; unclear D gene. The CDR3 loop spans 11 amino acids. V lost 6 bases to trimming and J lost 2 bases, with 4 bases between them. CDR1 is MDHEN and CDR2 is SYDVKM in the germline V gene. This chain's CDR3 is CASRQNYGYTF. The CDR3 DNA reads as TGTGCCAGCAGACAGAACTATGGCTACACCTTC.

This clone came up once. This chain uses TRBV10-3 with TRBJ2-7; TRBD1 agrees at 7 bases. The CDR3 has 14 amino acids. The germline gives CDR1 ENHRY, CDR2 SYGVKD. Trimming cost V 5 bases and J 5 bases; bases outside gene matches: 9. The DNA of the CDR3 is TGTGCCATCAGTTCTGACAGGGTTGGCGACGAGCAGTACTTC. This translates into CAISSDRVGDEQYF.

V gene TRBV11-2 combines with J gene TRBJ2-3; TRBD1 aligns across 9 bases. Germline CDR1 and CDR2: SGHAT and FQNNGV. After removal of 5 bases from V and 4 bases from J, the junction contained 4 bases not matched to a gene. The CDR3 runs 14 residues. The DNA for the CDR3 is TGTGCCAGCAGCGTGGACAGGGGTCCAGATACGCAGTATTTT. It translates to CASSVDRGPDTQYF.

This clone is a singleton in its sample. The J gene is TRBJ2-3, the V gene TRBV18; TRBD2 agrees at 9 bases. This CDR3 is built from 17 residues. J was trimmed by 0 bases and V by 3 bases; bases with no gene match: 7. Germline CDR1 is KGHSH and CDR2 is LQKENI. This CDR3 is CASSPASGDFSTDTQYF. CDR3 nucleotides: TGTGCCAGCTCACCGGCTAGCGGGGACTTTAGCACAGATACGCAGTATTTT.

The J gene is TRBJ1-1, the V gene TRBV30; D ambiguous. CDR3 length: 11 amino acids. The germline V gene encodes CDR1 GTSNPN and CDR2 SVGIG (reference sequence). Trimming shortened V by 0 bases and J by 8 bases, and 7 bases separated the two germline ends. As DNA, the CDR3 is TGTGCCTGGAGTGTAAGTGGCGAAGCTTTCTTT. Translating it yields CAWSVSGEAFF.

The rearrangement links TRBV7-2 to TRBJ2-2; TRBD2 is a possible D gene (7 bases). The CDR3 has 16 amino acids. The germline V gene has CDR1 SGHTA and CDR2 FQGNSA. Trimming took off 7 bases at V and 6 bases at J, with 21 bases between the two ends. The CDR3 is CASNLGGAQNAGELFF. In DNA, the CDR3 is TGTGCCAGCAACTTGGGGGGGGCGCAAAACGCCGGGGAGCTGTTTTTT.

V gene TRBV27 combines with J gene TRBJ1-6; D gene uncertain. This CDR3 has 14 amino acids. Trimming cost V 2 bases and J 3 bases, with 5 bases left between them. Germline loops: CDR1 MNHEY, CDR2 SMNVEV (reference sequence). As DNA, the CDR3 is TGTGCCAGCAGTTTAGGATACTATAATTCACCCCTCCACTTT. This gives the protein CASSLGYYNSPLHF.

This sequence joins TRBV28 and TRBJ1-5; 9 bases line up with TRBD1. Trimming at V came to 2 bases and at J to 7 bases, leaving 15 bases not matched to a gene. In germline, CDR1 is MDHEN, CDR2 SYDVKM. CDR3 length equals 18 residues. The CDR3: CASSLGWTGATVLQPQHF. The CDR3 DNA follows: TGTGCCAGCAGTTTAGGGTGGACAGGGGCGACGGTATTGCAGCCCCAGCATTTT. The variable domain in full, with the rest retrieved from reference TRBV28 and TRBJ1-5, is DVKVTQSSRYLVKRTGEKVFLECVQDMDHENMFWYRQDPGLGLRLIYFSYDVKMKEKGDIPEGYSVSREKKERFSLILESASTNQTSMYLCASSLGWTGATVLQPQHFGDGTRLSIL.

This clone was seen once. The genes are TRBV7-8 and TRBJ2-3; D is unresolved. Trimming stripped 5 bases from V and 2 bases from J, with 14 bases between. CDR1 and CDR2 (germline): SGHVS, FQNEAQ. CDR3 length equals 15 residues. Written as DNA, the CDR3 is TGTGCCAGCAGCCCTCGAGTCCCATCCACAGATACGCAGTATTTT. It is translated as CASSPRVPSTDTQYF.

The rearrangement joins TRBV19 to TRBJ2-5, with TRBD1 as a possible D gene (6 bases). V gave up 3 bases and J gave up 4 bases, with 6 bases separating them. The germline V gene has CDR1 LNHDA and CDR2 SQIVND (reference sequence). CDR3 length: 12 amino acids. This CDR3 is CASSIRGETQYF. The CDR3, as DNA: TGTGCCAGTAGTATCAGGGGAGAGACCCAGTACTTC.

This clone was recorded only once. The genes are TRBV7-2 and TRBJ1-5; possibly TRBD1 for D (6 bases). In germline, CDR1 is SGHTA, CDR2 FQGNSA. The V end was cut by 7 bases, the J end by 7 bases, with 20 bases between. The CDR3 is 15 residues long. Here the CDR3 reads CASTPDSNRGQPQHF. The CDR3 bases are TGTGCCAGCACCCCGGACAGTAATCGAGGCCAGCCCCAGCATTTT.

The rearrangement uses TRBV6-6 and TRBJ2-7; 13 nucleotides agree with TRBD2. There are 16 residues in the CDR3. CDR1 and CDR2 (germline): MNHNY, SVGAGI (reference sequence). J gave up 3 bases and V 0 bases, and 2 bases lay outside the gene matches. In DNA form, the CDR3 reads TGTGCCAGCAGTTACTCTGGGACTAGCGGGAACTACGAGCAGTACTTC. Its protein product is CASSYSGTSGNYEQYF.

A remark on this clone: Relative to the germline gene, one junction end is altered; a read error may explain this. The chain links TRBV9 to TRBJ1-1, with 9 bases lining up with TRBD1. The V gene's germline CDR1 is SGDLS and CDR2 YYNGEE. The CDR3 sequence is 15 residues long. The CDR3 bases are TGTGCCAGCAGCGCTTCCGGGACAGGGAACGCTGAAGCTTTCTTT. Residues: CASSASGTGNAEAFF.

The CDR3 region is CASSTGQGTQYF. The CDR3 bases are TGCGCCAGCAGCACTGGACAGGGGACGCAGTATTTT. The V gene is TRBV5-1, the J gene TRBJ2-3, with 9 positions matching TRBD1. The V gene end was trimmed by 4 bases and the J gene end by 9 bases; junction bases not matched to a gene: 3. The CDR3 contains 12 residues. Germline CDR1 is SGHRS and CDR2 is YFSETQ.